This TCR beta chain was obtained from a study of OX40 agonist ivuxolimab in advanced cancers. Across the whole study: Partial responses were observed in three patients, of whom one had hepatocellular carcinoma and two had cutaneous melanoma. Study conclusions and caveats: Among T cells, CD8+ cells averaged more expanded clones than CD4+ cells. With doses of 0.1 to 3.0 mg/kg, CD4+ and CD8+ blood T cells had undergone clonal expansion by week 6.

Data came from immunoSEQ multiplex PCR; TCRdb stores just in-frame clones and leaves some out. This table holds some 150,000 clones, 93% found once. Notes on this clone: What it binds is unknown.

Germline V gene sequence: CDR1 SGHKS, CDR2 YYEKEE (reference sequence). V was trimmed by 5 bases and J by 2 bases, leaving 19 bases between them. This CDR3 has 16 amino acids. The chain uses TRBV5-5 and TRBJ1-1; tentative D call: TRBD1 (5 bases). The receptor was derived from an adult with an advanced solid tumor such as melanoma, head and neck, liver or kidney cancer. The specimen comprised CD4+ or CD8+ T cells sorted from blood, sampled in a trial of the OX40 agonist ivuxolimab. CDR3 DNA sequence: TGTGCCAGCAGAACGAACCAGGGTTGGGGAAACACTGAAGCTTTCTTT. It specifies CASRTNQGWGNTEAFF.